This TCR beta chain was retrieved from a study of early T cells in non-severe SARS-CoV-2 infection. Study as a whole: RNA in bulk from unsorted whole blood was sequenced, and chains were unpaired.

Note on this clonotype: Its matching antigen is unknown.

Each single cDNA molecule received a unique molecular identifier. MiXCR was run by TCRdb on the 5' RACE reads, yielding one entry per CDR3 protein. The sample lists tens of thousands of distinct CDR3 sequences, over 10% occurring once. Notes on the study in general: Anti-spike CD8 responses were favored by VDJdb matching, which missed private and CD4 specificities.

Material for sequencing was whole blood. This clonotype originated in an adult who was a healthcare worker with PCR-confirmed SARS-CoV-2 infection or an uninfected control (not recorded which).

CDR3 region: CASSLGTGVTGELFF. The CDR3 region has the DNA TGTGCCAGCAGTTTGGGGACAGGGGTCACCGGGGAGCTGTTTTTT. This chain connects TRBV12-3 or TRBV12-4 to TRBJ2-2; 10 bases fit TRBD1. CDR3 length: 15 amino acids. V was clipped by 3 bases and J by 4 bases; unmatched bases: 2.